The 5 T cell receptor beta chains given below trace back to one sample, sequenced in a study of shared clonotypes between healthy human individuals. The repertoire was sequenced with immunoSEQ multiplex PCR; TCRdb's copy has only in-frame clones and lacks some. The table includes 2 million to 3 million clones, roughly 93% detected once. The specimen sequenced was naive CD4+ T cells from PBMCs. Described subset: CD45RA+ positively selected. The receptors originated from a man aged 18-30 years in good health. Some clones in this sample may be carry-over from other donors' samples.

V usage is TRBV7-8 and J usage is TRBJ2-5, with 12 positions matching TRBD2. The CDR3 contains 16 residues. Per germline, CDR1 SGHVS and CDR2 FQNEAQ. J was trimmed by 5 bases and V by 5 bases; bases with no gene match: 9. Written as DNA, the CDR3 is TGTGCCAGCAGCCCCAGACTAGCGGGAGCCTTCGAGACCCAGTACTTC. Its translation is CASSPRLAGAFETQYF.

CDR3 sequence: CASSFGTGDAYEQYF. The CDR3 DNA is TGTGCCAGCAGCTTTGGGACAGGGGACGCCTACGAGCAGTACTTC. The chain recombines TRBV7-9 with TRBJ2-7; 10 bases match TRBD1. Germline lookup yields CDR1 SEHNR and CDR2 FQNEAQ (reference sequence). The CDR3 sequence is 15 residues long. The V gene end was trimmed by 3 bases and the J gene end by 2 bases; junction bases not matched to a gene: 4. Filled out from reference TRBV7-9 and TRBJ2-7, the complete variable domain reads DTGVSQNPRHKITKRGQNVTFRCDPISEHNRLYWYRQTLGQGPEFLTYFQNEAQLEKSRLLSDRFSAERPKGSFSTLEIQRTEQGDSAMYLCASSFGTGDAYEQYFGPGTRLTVT.

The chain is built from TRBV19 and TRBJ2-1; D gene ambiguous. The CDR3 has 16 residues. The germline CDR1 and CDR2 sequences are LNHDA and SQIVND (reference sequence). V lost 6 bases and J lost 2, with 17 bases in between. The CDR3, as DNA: TGTGCCAGTAGACCCCGTCCAGCGCAGGCCTACAATGAGCAGTTCTTC. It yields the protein CASRPRPAQAYNEQFF.

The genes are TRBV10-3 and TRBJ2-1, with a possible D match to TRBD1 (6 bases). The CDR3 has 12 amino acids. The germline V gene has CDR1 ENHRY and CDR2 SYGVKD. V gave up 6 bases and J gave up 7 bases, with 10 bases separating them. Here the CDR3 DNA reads TGTGCCATCAGACCACAGGGTAATGAGCAGTTCTTC. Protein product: CAIRPQGNEQFF.

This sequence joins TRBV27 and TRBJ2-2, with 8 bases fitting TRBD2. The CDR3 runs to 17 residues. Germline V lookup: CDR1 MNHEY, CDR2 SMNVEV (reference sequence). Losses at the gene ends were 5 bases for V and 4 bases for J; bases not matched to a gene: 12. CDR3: CASSVRLAYIPTGELFF. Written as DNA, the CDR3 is TGTGCCAGCAGTGTCAGACTAGCGTATATCCCCACCGGGGAGCTGTTTTTT.